These 10 T cell receptor beta chains were all obtained from the same sample, sequenced in a study of T-cell reconstitution after alpha-beta-depleted transplantation in children. Using unique molecular identifiers, the investigators prepared the TCRbeta library. TCRdb reanalysed the PCR reads using MiXCR and keeps one entry per CDR3 protein. This table holds about 200,000 distinct CDR3 sequences, 6.3% found once. The source material was PBMCs, sampled before TCRalphabeta/CD19-depleted stem cell transplant. These receptor sequences come from a girl younger than two with combined immunodeficiency, due to receive a stem cell transplant.

The V and J genes are TRBV5-1 and TRBJ2-1; the D gene is possibly TRBD1 (5 bases). V lost 0 bases, J lost 4 bases, and 14 bases lay in between. Per the germline V gene, CDR1 is SGHRS and CDR2 is YFSETQ. The CDR3 is 16 amino acids. The CDR3 reads CASSLAGQGWYNEQFF. CDR3 coding DNA: TGCGCCAGCAGCTTGGCCGGGCAGGGTTGGTACAATGAGCAGTTCTTC.

This clonotype was detected a few times. This chain connects TRBV12-5 to TRBJ2-7; a weak D match, TRBD1 (6 bases). With 6 bases removed from V and 3 bases from J, the gap between germline ends came to 15 bases. There are 14 residues in the CDR3. Germline CDR1 is LGHNT and CDR2 is FRNRAP. The CDR3 DNA is TGTGCTAGTGGGCCCAGGGGCCAGGGCTACGAGCAGTACTTC. This translates into CASGPRGQGYEQYF.

Ten or more counts support this clonotype. The gene calls are TRBV7-8 and TRBJ1-6, with D tentatively TRBD1 (5 bases). V lost 5 bases, J lost 0 bases, and 23 bases lay in between. Germline loops: CDR1 SGHVS, CDR2 FQNEAQ. The CDR3 is made up of 20 amino acids. CDR3: CASSLYQGLLSLSYNSPLHF. Written as DNA, the CDR3 is TGTGCCAGCAGCCTTTACCAGGGCTTACTATCCCTCTCCTATAATTCACCCCTCCACTTT.

This clonotype was counted ten times or more. V usage is TRBV20-1 and J usage is TRBJ2-3; 10 nucleotides agree with TRBD2. In germline, CDR1 is DFQATT, CDR2 SNEGSKA (reference sequence). Trimming at V came to 2 bases and at J to 9 bases, leaving 11 bases not matched to a gene. The CDR3 has 15 residues. This CDR3 reads CSARPLAGEGRTQYF. The CDR3, as DNA: TGCAGTGCTAGACCTCTAGCGGGAGAAGGGAGGACGCAGTATTTT.

This clonotype was seen ten or more times. V gene TRBV29-1 combines with J gene TRBJ1-5; D gene uncertain. CDR3 length equals 14 residues. Germline CDR1 reads SQVTM; CDR2 reads ANQGSEA. V was trimmed by 1 base and J by 0 bases, leaving 7 bases between them. Here the CDR3 reads CSVEVGNSNQPQHF. The CDR3 nucleotides read TGCAGCGTTGAAGTGGGGAATAGCAATCAGCCCCAGCATTTT.

This clonotype was seen many times. The chain couples TRBV20-1 to TRBJ2-1, with D perhaps matching TRBD2 (5 bases). V was pared by 5 bases and J by 0 bases, with 17 bases between. The CDR3 extends over 16 amino acids. CDR1 is DFQATT, CDR2 SNEGSKA, per germline (reference sequence). CDR3 residues: CSACDYTWGSYNEQFF. DNA for the CDR3: TGCAGTGCTTGCGACTATACTTGGGGCTCCTACAATGAGCAGTTCTTC.

This clonotype was found many times. The DNA for the CDR3 is TGCAGTGCTAGACCTTATGCGAAGCGGGGCCAAGAGACCCAGTACTTC. It encodes CSARPYAKRGQETQYF. The chain combines TRBV20-1 with TRBJ2-5; the match to TRBD2 covers 7 bases. Looked up from germline, CDR1 is DFQATT and CDR2 is SNEGSKA (reference sequence). The CDR3 is made up of 16 amino acids. Losses at the gene ends were 2 bases for V and 1 base for J; bases not matched to a gene: 10.

This clonotype was seen repeatedly, ten times or more. The chain joins TRBV29-1 to TRBJ2-5; 7 nucleotides line up with TRBD2. Trimming took 2 bases from V and 7 from J; bases not matched to a gene: 7. Germline V gives CDR1 SQVTM, CDR2 ANQGSEA. The length of the CDR3 is 13 residues. This CDR3 reads CSVESRLAGTQYF. The CDR3 region has the DNA TGCAGCGTTGAATCCCGACTAGCAGGGACCCAGTACTTC.

V usage is TRBV20-1 and J usage is TRBJ2-5, with D possibly matching TRBD1 (6 bases). Germline V gene data show CDR1 as DFQATT and CDR2 as SNEGSKA (reference sequence). CDR3 length: 13 amino acids. V was shortened by 2 bases and J by 2 bases, with 9 bases between the two germline ends. DNA for the CDR3: TGCAGTGCTAGACGAGGACAGCAAGAGACCCAGTACTTC. Its protein is CSARRGQQETQYF.

This clonotype has at least ten counts. The gene calls are TRBV9 and TRBJ2-7; D remains unclear. Germline V gives CDR1 SGDLS, CDR2 YYNGEE. Trimming pared 1 base from V and 0 bases from J, leaving 11 bases between. The CDR3 extends over 15 amino acids. CDR3 protein: CASSVMGSSSYEQYF. The CDR3 region has the DNA TGTGCCAGCAGCGTAATGGGGTCCTCCTCCTACGAGCAGTACTTC.